This TCR beta chain was sequenced during a study of beta chain features in type 1 diabetes. General study points: Possibly, sequencing cDNA over-represented cells that had high TCR expression levels.

All of the isolated RNA was reverse transcribed, so expressed TCRB transcripts were sequenced. Produced via immunoSEQ multiplex PCR; TCRdb's table is partial and in-frame only. This table holds 150,000 to 180,000 clones, around 8% found once. The CDR3 extends over 15 amino acids. After removal of 6 bases from V and 4 bases from J, the junction contained 10 bases not matched to a gene. From germline, CDR1 is LNHDA and CDR2 SQIVND (reference sequence). A remark on this clone: Its cognate antigen is unknown.

The TCR originated in a man younger than 35 in good health. The chain employs TRBV19 and TRBJ2-7; TRBD1 matches 9 bases. Sequencing used central memory CD4+ T cells from blood. The CDR3 spells CASRLTGTGKYEQYF. The CDR3 DNA reads TGTGCCAGTAGGTTGACCGGGACAGGGAAGTACGAGCAGTACTTC.